This T cell receptor beta chain derives from a study of regulatory T cells in long-lasting Graves disease. Study findings and constraints: Persistent disease was associated with favored TRBV28 usage and with favored use of TRBJ1-2 and TRBJ2-5.

Time point described: newly diagnosed GD, antithyroid drugs for less than 3 months. RNA extracted from PBMCs served as the sequencing template. CDR3 regions were amplified by Arm-PCR using iRepertoire HTBI primers to build TCR beta libraries. In the original processing: Sample data revealed roughly 62 TRBV and 14 TRBJ segments. TCRdb processed the multiplex PCR reads anew with MiXCR; each CDR3 protein has one entry. The V and J calls shown here were made by TCRdb, not taken from the authors' results. The sample yields some 250,000 distinct CDR3 sequences, approximately 20% seen once. A word on this clonotype: The antigen is undetermined.

CDR3 size: 9 residues. Trimming removed 6 bases at V and 9 bases at J, with 5 bases between. From germline, CDR1 is MGHDK and CDR2 SYGVNS. These data are also associated with another study on T cells in Graves' hyperthyroidism and ophthalmopathy. That report notes: Blood held most thyroid clonotypes expanded above 0.001 frequency. Stable hyperthyroidism was told apart from ophthalmopathy by a model built on 13 V-J features.

This chain links TRBV25-1 with TRBJ1-1; D ambiguous. The input for sequencing was peripheral blood mononuclear cells (PBMCs), taken at new diagnosis, from a patient treated with antithyroid drugs. The receptor was derived from a woman in her thirties with Graves disease. This CDR3 reads CASRDKAFF. In DNA form, the CDR3 reads TGTGCCAGCAGGGATAAAGCTTTCTTT.